These 17 T cell receptor beta chains share one sample of origin, sequenced in a study of blood T cell repertoires in COVID-19. The assay was immunoSEQ multiplex PCR, and TCRdb's table has in-frame clones only and misses some. Of some 240,000 clones detected, over 70% appear once; the ten largest clones hold 2.5% to 3.5%. The sequencing input was PBMCs or T cells enriched from blood (not recorded which). These receptor sequences come from a woman aged 40 to 50 who had been exposed to COVID-19.

This chain connects TRBV3-1 (or the pseudogene TRBV3-2) to TRBJ1-6; the D is unclear. The CDR3 consists of 14 residues. Trimming shortened V by 4 bases and J by 8 bases, and 12 bases separated the two germline ends. Germline CDR1 LGHDT, CDR2 YNNKEL (reference sequence). Written as DNA, the CDR3 is TGTGCCAGCAGCCCCCTTTTCGGGGATTCACCCCTCCACTTT. This encodes CASSPLFGDSPLHF.

V gene TRBV21-1 combines with J gene TRBJ2-7; the D call in the table, TRBD2, was not verified against the DNA. TRBV21-1 is a documented pseudogene. CDR3 length: 15 amino acids. The CDR3 DNA sequence: TGTGCCAGCAGCAGACGACTAGCGTCCCCCTACGAGCAGTACGTC. As protein: CASSRRLASPYEQYV.

V is TRBV5-8 and J is TRBJ2-5; a possible D gene is TRBD2 (5 bases). V dropped 4 bases and J dropped 9 bases, with 13 bases sitting between them. Germline-derived CDR1 and CDR2 are SGHTS and YDEGEE. The CDR3 loop spans 12 amino acids. This chain's CDR3 is CASSDSGLPQYF. The CDR3 DNA reads as TGTGCCAGCAGCGACTCGGGGTTGCCCCAGTACTTC.

This rearrangement joins TRBV4-3 to TRBJ2-1, with a tentative D call TRBD2 (6 bases). The V and J ends lost 0 bases and 9 bases respectively, with 15 bases between them. The CDR3 consists of 15 residues. CDR1 and CDR2 from the germline V gene are LGHNA and YSLEER. The CDR3 protein is CASSQEGTRGREQFF. CDR3 nucleotide sequence: TGCGCCAGCAGCCAAGAGGGGACTCGAGGGCGTGAGCAGTTCTTC.

V usage is TRBV18 and J usage is TRBJ2-5, with 8 bases matching TRBD1. Germline V lookup: CDR1 KGHSH, CDR2 LQKENI. V was pared by 6 bases and J by 2 bases, with 8 bases of the junction left unmatched. CDR3 length: 15 residues. CDR3 region: CASSPGTGGQETQYF. CDR3 DNA: TGTGCCAGCTCGCCAGGGACAGGAGGACAAGAGACCCAGTACTTC.

CDR3 region: CASSPLGEPRSPLHF. Written as DNA, the CDR3 is TGTGCCAGCTCACCACTAGGAGAACCCAGATCACCCCTCCACTTT. The rearrangement links TRBV18 to TRBJ1-6; no clear D. Per germline, CDR1 KGHSH and CDR2 LQKENI. Trimming stripped 1 base from V and 10 bases from J, with 14 bases between. The CDR3 loop spans 15 amino acids.

CDR3 sequence reads: CASSLRDRSYNEQFF. The CDR3 nucleotides are TGTGCCAGCAGCCTGAGGGACAGGTCCTACAATGAGCAGTTCTTC. The V and J genes are TRBV7-3 and TRBJ2-1; TRBD1 matches at 8 bases. Germline V gene data show CDR1 as SGHTA and CDR2 as FQGTGA. The V and J ends lost 5 bases and 1 base, in that order; junction bases with no gene match: 4. This CDR3 has 15 amino acids.

The chain couples TRBV3-1 (or the pseudogene TRBV3-2) to TRBJ2-3, with 15 bases matching TRBD2. This CDR3 contains 21 residues. The V gene end was trimmed by 0 bases and the J gene end by 2 bases; junction bases not matched to a gene: 12. Germline assignment: CDR1 LGHDT and CDR2 YNNKEL (reference sequence). CDR3 loop: CASSQEYGTSGGSTITDTQYF. As DNA, the CDR3 is TGTGCCAGCAGCCAAGAGTACGGGACTAGCGGGGGGTCAACGATCACAGATACGCAGTATTTT.

The rearrangement joins TRBV27 to TRBJ1-6; possibly TRBD1 for D (5 bases). The V end was cut by 6 bases, the J end by 6 bases, with 15 bases between. This CDR3 comprises 15 residues. Germline V CDR1 and CDR2: MNHEY, SMNVEV (reference sequence). The CDR3 DNA reads as TGTGCCAGCAGCCTCCGGGGGGGTACTAATTCACCCCTCCACTTT. Encoded protein: CASSLRGGTNSPLHF.

This clone was observed a handful of times. The rearrangement uses TRBV6-5 and TRBJ2-7; 7 nucleotides align to TRBD2. This CDR3 has 11 amino acids. J was trimmed by 7 bases and V by 8 bases; bases with no gene match: 5. Germline values: CDR1 MNHEY, CDR2 SVGAGI. CDR3 region: CASRGDLEQYV. In nucleotides, the CDR3 is TGTGCCAGCCGGGGGGACTTGGAGCAGTACGTC.

The V and J genes are TRBV7-9 and TRBJ2-5; TRBD2 aligns across 11 bases. The CDR3 consists of 16 residues. Germline V gene lookup returns CDR1 SEHNR and CDR2 FQNEAQ (reference sequence). V lost 5 bases to trimming and J lost 1 base; unmatched junction nucleotides: 6. CDR3 amino acids: CASSRWTSGLQETQYF. The CDR3 nucleotides are TGTGCCAGCAGCCGGTGGACTAGCGGGCTCCAAGAGACCCAGTACTTC.

The chain recombines TRBV7-9 with TRBJ1-4, with 7 bases matching TRBD1. CDR3 length: 14 amino acids. The V and J ends lost 8 bases and 10 bases, in that order; junction bases with no gene match: 13. Germline V gene data show CDR1 as SEHNR and CDR2 as FQNEAQ (reference sequence). Here the CDR3 reads CASGSQGKGVKLFF. Written as DNA, the CDR3 is TGTGCCAGCGGCTCACAGGGGAAGGGGGTAAAACTGTTTTTT.

The CDR3 nucleotides read TGTGCCAGCAGCTTAGAGGCCCACAGGGTGAACACTGAAGCTTTCTTT. Protein product: CASSLEAHRVNTEAFF. The chain links TRBV7-6 to TRBJ1-1; D might be TRBD1 (6 bases). CDR3 size: 16 residues. Germline V gene data show CDR1 as SGHVS and CDR2 as FNYEAQ. The germline V and J ends were trimmed by 1 base and 0 bases, with 12 bases remaining between them.

The chain joins TRBV5-8 to TRBJ1-5; D uncertain. The CDR3 is made up of 11 amino acids. Trimming pared 4 bases from V and 4 bases from J, leaving 3 bases between. CDR1 is SGHTS, CDR2 YDEGEE, per germline. The CDR3 DNA reads TGTGCCAGCAGCGAGAATCAGCCCCAGCATTTT. It yields the protein CASSENQPQHF.

The J gene is TRBJ1-1, the V gene TRBV12-3 or TRBV12-4, with 8 bases matching TRBD1. With V trimmed by 6 bases and J by 11 bases, 11 bases remained unmatched. CDR3 length: 13 residues. CDR3 sequence: CASSRDRHFWAFF. The CDR3 DNA reads as TGTGCCAGCAGCCGGGACAGGCACTTTTGGGCTTTCTTT.

The V call is TRBV3-1 (or the pseudogene TRBV3-2), the J call TRBJ2-5, with 8 bases that match TRBD1. V lost 1 base and J lost 2; bases outside the gene matches: 9. The V gene's germline CDR1 is LGHDT and CDR2 YNNKEL (reference sequence). The CDR3 covers 17 residues. CDR3 in DNA: TGTGCCAGCAGCCAAGTTCAACAGGGGGTGGTTCAAGAGACCCAGTACTTC. It translates to CASSQVQQGVVQETQYF.

The genes are TRBV29-1 and TRBJ2-7; D call uncertain. The V gene's germline CDR1 is SQVTM and CDR2 ANQGSEA. This CDR3 spans 11 amino acids. The V end was cut by 0 bases, the J end by 5 bases, with 5 bases between. The CDR3 sequence is CSVEDPDEQYF. CDR3 in DNA: TGCAGCGTTGAAGATCCCGACGAGCAGTACTTC.